Below are 9 T cell receptor beta chains sequenced from a single sample in a study of radiotherapy plus CTLA-4 blockade in lung cancer. Profiled with immunoSEQ multiplex PCR; TCRdb holds only in-frame clones, not every one. The repertoire holds over 100,000 clones, with 85% to 90% as singletons. The source was peripheral blood, collected from a patient treated with radiotherapy plus ipilimumab. Receptor source: a human donor with non-small cell lung cancer that progressed on radiotherapy plus ipilimumab.

The CDR3: CASSIDPRNTEAFF. CDR3 DNA sequence: TGTGCCAGTAGTATAGATCCACGGAACACTGAAGCTTTCTTT. This chain uses TRBV19 with TRBJ1-1; D is ambiguous. The CDR3 is made up of 14 amino acids. CDR1 and CDR2 (germline): LNHDA, SQIVND (reference sequence). Trimming shortened V by 0 bases and J by 1 base, and 6 bases separated the two germline ends.

The rearrangement uses TRBV29-1 and TRBJ1-1; no definite D call. Germline loops: CDR1 SQVTM, CDR2 ANQGSEA. V was clipped by 6 bases and J by 2 bases, with 19 bases between them. The CDR3 is made up of 15 amino acids. In DNA, the CDR3 is TGCAGCGTCGTACAGCAGTTCCCGATTAACACTGAAGCTTTCTTT. Translating it yields CSVVQQFPINTEAFF.

CDR3 sequence reads: CASSEVGVVAFF. The CDR3 nucleotides read TGTGCCAGCAGTGAAGTGGGGGTTGTAGCTTTCTTT. The rearrangement links TRBV6-1 to TRBJ1-1, with D maybe TRBD1 (5 bases). Germline CDR1 reads MNHNS; CDR2 reads SASEGT. The CDR3 has 12 residues. V was shortened by 1 base and J by 10 bases, with 10 bases between the two germline ends.

The chain joins TRBV6-1 to TRBJ1-6; TRBD1 is a possible D gene (5 bases). This CDR3 region has 15 residues. The germline gives CDR1 MNHNS, CDR2 SASEGT. Trimming cost V 6 bases and J 9 bases, with 18 bases left between them. CDR3 sequence: CASRGTVGPVSPLHF. The CDR3 DNA reads as TGTGCCAGCAGGGGGACGGTTGGCCCTGTTTCACCCCTCCACTTT.

The chain links TRBV7-8 to TRBJ2-7; D ambiguous. CDR1 and CDR2 (germline): SGHVS, FQNEAQ. The CDR3 consists of 14 residues. V lost 1 base to trimming and J lost 0 bases, with 7 bases between them. CDR3 coding DNA: TGTGCCAGCAGCTTAGAGGGCTCCTCCTACGAGCAGTACTTC. Protein product: CASSLEGSSYEQYF. Full variable domain (outside the CDR3, taken from reference TRBV7-8 and TRBJ2-7): GAGVSQSPRYKVAKRGQDVALRCDPISGHVSLFWYQQALGQGPEFLTYFQNEAQLDKSGLPSDRFFAERPEGSVSTLKIQRTQQEDSAVYLCASSLEGSSYEQYFGPGTRLTVT.

This clone was detected once. The rearrangement uses TRBV30 and TRBJ1-2; 9 nucleotides match TRBD1. The CDR3 totals 12 residues. Germline lookup yields CDR1 GTSNPN and CDR2 SVGIG (reference sequence). J was trimmed by 8 bases and V by 3 bases; bases with no gene match: 4. The CDR3 coding sequence is TGTGCCTGGAGCGGACAGGGGACAGGCTACACCTTC. Protein: CAWSGQGTGYTF.

The chain combines TRBV6-1 with TRBJ2-5; a possible D gene is TRBD2 (6 bases). V dropped 6 bases and J dropped 5 bases, with 13 bases sitting between them. This CDR3 spans 13 amino acids. From germline, CDR1 is MNHNS and CDR2 SASEGT. The CDR3 DNA sequence: TGTGCCAGCAGAATTGGGGGGTCGGAGACCCAGTACTTC. Encoded protein: CASRIGGSETQYF.

CDR3 region: CASSDQGSVNTGELFF. In DNA form, the CDR3 reads TGTGCCAGCAGTGACCAGGGTTCTGTGAACACCGGGGAGCTGTTTTTT. V usage is TRBV6-4 and J usage is TRBJ2-2; possible D gene TRBD1, 5 bases. Germline CDR1 reads MRHNA; CDR2 reads SNTAGT. The CDR3 is 16 residues long. The V end lost 2 bases, the J end lost 1 base, and 11 bases lay between the germline ends.

In this sample, this clone turned up once. The chain combines TRBV4-1 with TRBJ2-5, with D possibly being TRBD1 or TRBD2 (5 bases each). There are 16 residues in the CDR3. Germline-derived CDR1 and CDR2 are MGHRA and YSYEKL. Trimming cost V 5 bases and J 7 bases, with 23 bases left between them. CDR3 nucleotide sequence: TGCGCCAGCAGCGGTATCCGGGACGCAAGGAAGGGGACCCAGTACTTC. Protein: CASSGIRDARKGTQYF.